The sequence of this TCR beta chain was determined in a study of blood T cell repertoires in COVID-19. The germline CDR1 and CDR2 sequences are MGHDK and SYGVNS. The V gene end was trimmed by 2 bases and the J gene end by 1 base; junction bases not matched to a gene: 1. The CDR3 contains 16 residues. Data came from immunoSEQ multiplex PCR; TCRdb stores just in-frame clones and leaves some out. The data contain a few hundred thousand clones, over 75% of them seen just once; the ten biggest clones take up approximately 13%. The origin of this receptor is an older woman with acute or convalescent COVID-19. The material sequenced was peripheral blood. The genes are TRBV25-1 and TRBJ1-6; 8 bases align to TRBD1. As DNA, the CDR3 is TGTGCCAGCAGTGAAACAGGGGGATCCTATAATTCACCCCTCCACTTT. Translation gives CASSETGGSYNSPLHF.